The 18 T cell receptor beta chains listed next were all sequenced from one sample in a study of T cell changes during pregnancy in multiple sclerosis (dated by TCRdb to the late 2010s). Libraries were constructed by the immunoSEQ multiplex PCR assay. The table comes from immuneACCESS by way of TCRdb, which keeps in-frame sequences with V and J called. Part of the clones is missing from these tables; in studies checked, under half for an unresolved V gene and the rest for unknown reasons. This sample gives under 130,000 clones in total; more than 85% of them show up just once. Approximately 3.5% of the sample rests with the top ten. Here the sequenced sample was peripheral blood, taken after pregnancy. These receptors were obtained from a female donor with multiple sclerosis, enrolled in a pregnancy study.

The sample holds one count of this clone. The rearrangement links TRBV20-1 to TRBJ2-1, with a possible D match to TRBD2 (5 bases). The CDR3 spans 11 residues. Germline V CDR1 and CDR2: DFQATT, SNEGSKA (reference sequence). The V end lost 3 bases, the J end lost 15 bases, and 15 bases lay between the germline ends. CDR3 residues: CSASPDSPPFF. The DNA of the CDR3 is TGCAGTGCTAGCCCGGACTCCCCCCCGTTCTTC.

The V and J genes are TRBV9 and TRBJ2-1; D possibly corresponds to TRBD1 (6 bases). The CDR3 loop spans 15 amino acids. V was shortened by 7 bases and J by 4 bases, with 18 bases between the two germline ends. Germline V lookup: CDR1 SGDLS, CDR2 YYNGEE. The CDR3 spells CASGMGAGKYNEQFF. CDR3 bases: TGTGCCAGCGGGATGGGGGCTGGAAAATACAATGAGCAGTTCTTC. Supplemented by reference TRBV9 and TRBJ2-1, the full variable domain reads DSGVTQTPKHLITATGQRVTLRCSPRSGDLSVYWYQQSLDQGLQFLIQYYNGEERAKGNILERFSAQQFPDLHSELNLSSLELGDSALYFCASGMGAGKYNEQFFGPGTRLTVL.

This chain joins TRBV14 and TRBJ1-2; possibly TRBD1 for D (6 bases). The CDR3 has 14 residues. Trimming took off 0 bases at V and 4 bases at J, with 9 bases between the two ends. Germline values: CDR1 SGHDN, CDR2 FVKESK. The CDR3 region has the DNA TGTGCCAGCAGCCAAGAGGACAGCCCCTATGGCTACACCTTC. Translating it yields CASSQEDSPYGYTF. The whole variable domain, remainder taken from reference TRBV14 and TRBJ1-2, is EAGVTQFPSHSVIEKGQTVTLRCDPISGHDNLYWYRRVMGKEIKFLLHFVKESKQDESGMPNNRFLAERTGGTYSTLKVQPAELEDSGVYFCASSQEDSPYGYTFGSGTRLTVV.

This clone was seen only a few times. CDR3 DNA sequence: TGTGCCAGCAGCTTAGACGGGGGCTATGGCTACACCTTC. Translation gives CASSLDGGYGYTF. The chain uses TRBV7-2 and TRBJ1-2; TRBD1 might be the D (5 bases). CDR3 size: 13 residues. V was clipped by 1 base and J by 4 bases, with 7 bases between them. CDR1 SGHTA and CDR2 FQGNSA come from the germline V gene. The full variable domain, in which reference TRBV7-2 and TRBJ1-2 provide the parts outside the CDR3, is GAGVSQSPSNKVTEKGKDVELRCDPISGHTALYWYRQSLGQGLEFLIYFQGNSAPDKSGLPSDRFSAERTGGSVSTLTIQRTQQEDSAVYLCASSLDGGYGYTFGSGTRLTVV.

The gene calls are TRBV5-4 and TRBJ2-3; 7 nucleotides agree with TRBD2. This CDR3 has 15 amino acids. J gave up 2 bases and V 1 base, and 4 bases lay outside the gene matches. Germline V gene lookup returns CDR1 SGHNT and CDR2 YYREEE (reference sequence). CDR3 nucleotides: TGTGCCAGCAGCTTGTGGGGGGGACCCACAGATACGCAGTATTTT. The encoded protein is CASSLWGGPTDTQYF. The full variable domain, rest sourced from reference TRBV5-4 and TRBJ2-3, is ETGVTQSPTHLIKTRGQQVTLRCSSQSGHNTVSWYQQALGQGPQFIFQYYREEENGRGNFPPRFSGLQFPNYSSELNVNALELDDSALYLCASSLWGGPTDTQYFGPGTRLTVL.

The V gene is TRBV6-5, the J gene TRBJ1-6, with TRBD1 matching 7 bases. Germline V lookup: CDR1 MNHEY, CDR2 SVGAGI. V lost 6 bases, J lost 10 bases, and 6 bases stayed unmatched. The CDR3 length is 13 residues. The CDR3 loop is CASSRWDSSPLHF. The CDR3 DNA reads as TGTGCCAGCAGCCGATGGGACAGCTCACCCCTCCACTTT.

V and J are TRBV5-1 and TRBJ1-1; D might be TRBD1 (6 bases). Germline loops: CDR1 SGHRS, CDR2 YFSETQ. The V end was cut by 4 bases, the J end by 2 bases, with 15 bases between. The CDR3 is 15 residues long. CDR3 residues: CASSTNREVNTEAFF. For the CDR3, the DNA is TGCGCCAGCAGCACAAACAGGGAAGTTAACACTGAAGCTTTCTTT. The complete variable domain, with remaining parts taken from reference TRBV5-1 and TRBJ1-1, reads KAGVTQTPRYLIKTRGQQVTLSCSPISGHRSVSWYQQTPGQGLQFLFEYFSETQRNKGNFPGRFSGRQFSNSRSEMNVSTLELGDSALYLCASSTNREVNTEAFFGQGTRLTVV.

In DNA, the CDR3 is TGTGCCAGCAAATTGCAGATGAACACTGAAGCTTTCTTT. It specifies CASKLQMNTEAFF. The chain couples TRBV25-1 to TRBJ1-1; no reliable D call. This CDR3 is built from 13 residues. CDR1 and CDR2 from the germline V gene are MGHDK and SYGVNS. Trimming cost V 7 bases and J 0 bases, with 9 bases left between them.

Written as DNA, the CDR3 is TGTGCCCTCGGCAGACACACAGATACGCAGTATTTT. Its translation is CALGRHTDTQYF. The chain is built from TRBV7-9 and TRBJ2-3; D uncertain. The V and J ends lost 11 bases and 2 bases respectively, with 11 bases between them. The CDR3 totals 12 residues. Germline V lookup: CDR1 SEHNR, CDR2 FQNEAQ (reference sequence).

The rearrangement uses TRBV6-6 and TRBJ1-3; no clear D. Germline values: CDR1 MNHNY, CDR2 SVGAGI (reference sequence). CDR3 length equals 14 residues. The V end lost 2 bases, the J end lost 0 bases, and 5 bases lay between the germline ends. DNA for the CDR3: TGTGCCAGCAGTTACACTACCTCTGGAAACACCATATATTTT. It encodes CASSYTTSGNTIYF.

The chain combines TRBV15 with TRBJ2-3, with a possible D match to TRBD1 (5 bases). Germline assignment: CDR1 LNHNV and CDR2 YYDKDF (reference sequence). The CDR3 spans 17 residues. V gave up 3 bases and J gave up 0 bases, with 16 bases separating them. CDR3 sequence reads: CATSSPNRGASTDTQYF. The CDR3, as DNA: TGTGCCACCAGCAGCCCAAATAGGGGCGCTAGCACAGATACGCAGTATTTT.

The V call is TRBV9, the J call TRBJ2-5; 8 nucleotides agree with TRBD2. The CDR3 sequence is 16 residues long. Trimming cost V 0 bases and J 5 bases; bases outside gene matches: 9. The germline CDR1 and CDR2 sequences are SGDLS and YYNGEE. The CDR3 sequence: CASSVVDGGVRETQYF. The DNA for the CDR3 is TGTGCCAGCAGCGTAGTCGACGGGGGGGTGAGGGAGACCCAGTACTTC.

This chain connects TRBV5-6 to TRBJ1-4, with a weak D call TRBD1 (6 bases). Trimming shortened V by 2 bases and J by 4 bases, and 6 bases separated the two germline ends. The CDR3 is made up of 13 amino acids. The germline V gene encodes CDR1 SGHDT and CDR2 YYEEEE. CDR3 DNA: TGTGCCAGCAGCTTAGGGGGTAATGAAAAACTGTTTTTT. It is translated as CASSLGGNEKLFF.

The V gene is TRBV2, the J gene TRBJ2-2; TRBD1 is a possible D gene (6 bases). This CDR3 comprises 19 residues. Looked up from germline, CDR1 is SNHLY and CDR2 is FYNNEI. The V end was cut by 3 bases, the J end by 0 bases, with 20 bases between. The CDR3 DNA reads as TGTGCCAGCAGTGATAGAGCCGGGACATCCTCTCCGAACACCGGGGAGCTGTTTTTT. Its translation is CASSDRAGTSSPNTGELFF.

V is TRBV15 and J is TRBJ1-1; maybe TRBD1 (6 bases). The V gene lost 0 bases and the J gene lost 8 bases, with 22 bases spanning the gap. The CDR3 covers 17 residues. CDR1 is LNHNV and CDR2 is YYDKDF in the germline V gene (reference sequence). CDR3 DNA sequence: TGTGCCACCAGCAGAGACTTAGGCCCCCCTGGGGGCCCAGAAGCTTTCTTT. Translated: CATSRDLGPPGGPEAFF.

The J gene is TRBJ2-7, the V gene TRBV5-4; 10 bases agree with TRBD1. V shed 3 bases, J shed 6 bases, and the junction held 6 bases outside the gene matches. Germline CDR1 SGHNT, CDR2 YYREEE (reference sequence). The CDR3 is 14 residues long. The CDR3 loop reads CASSSPDRGSEQYF. The CDR3 DNA follows: TGTGCCAGCAGCTCCCCGGACAGGGGGAGCGAGCAGTACTTC.

The rearrangement joins TRBV11-2 to TRBJ2-2, with D possibly matching TRBD2 (5 bases). Trimming pared 2 bases from V and 2 bases from J, leaving 9 bases between. The CDR3 totals 15 residues. Germline CDR1 and CDR2: SGHAT and FQNNGV. CDR3 bases: TGTGCCAGCAGCTTACTCAGCGGAAACACCGGGGAGCTGTTTTTT. Its translation is CASSLLSGNTGELFF.

In this sample, this clone turned up a few times. The rearrangement links TRBV10-2 to TRBJ1-1; no clear D gene. The germline gives CDR1 WSHSY, CDR2 SAAADI. The CDR3 sequence is 16 residues long. The V end lost 6 bases, the J end lost 0 bases, and 17 bases lay between the germline ends. The DNA for the CDR3 is TGCGCCAGCAGCCGCCCAGTAGGAGGAGTGAACACTGAAGCTTTCTTT. Its translation: CASSRPVGGVNTEAFF.